Below, 18 T cell receptor beta chains from the same sample are listed, as sequenced in a study of shared clonotypes between healthy human individuals. Data came from immunoSEQ multiplex PCR; TCRdb stores just in-frame clones and leaves some out. This table holds around 2.1 million clones, roughly 91% found once. In the naive CD8 group, cells lacked CD45RO and were positively selected for CCR7, so terminally differentiated effector memory CD45RA+ cells were left out. The sample was naive CD8+ T cells from PBMCs. The receptors shown here come from a man aged 18 to 29 in good health. Some clones in this sample may be carry-over from other donors' samples.

This chain connects TRBV7-8 to TRBJ2-7; TRBD2 agrees at 7 bases. The CDR3 has 15 residues. The V and J ends lost 1 base and 2 bases, in that order; junction bases with no gene match: 5. CDR1 is SGHVS, CDR2 FQNEAQ, per germline. CDR3 region: CASSLGGLAAYEQYF. CDR3 coding DNA: TGTGCCAGCAGCTTAGGAGGGCTAGCGGCCTACGAGCAGTACTTC.

For this clone: The sample holds other DNA sequences that translate to the same CDR3. The V gene is TRBV7-9, the J gene TRBJ2-3; no reliable D call. Trimming cost V 2 bases and J 3 bases, with 3 bases left between them. Per the germline V gene, CDR1 is SEHNR and CDR2 is FQNEAQ (reference sequence). This CDR3 has 12 amino acids. CDR3 region: CASSLYTDTQYF. The CDR3 DNA follows: TGTGCCAGCAGCTTATATACAGATACGCAGTATTTT.

This chain connects TRBV27 to TRBJ2-1, with D possibly matching TRBD2 (6 bases). The germline gives CDR1 MNHEY, CDR2 SMNVEV (reference sequence). The CDR3 covers 15 residues. V lost 9 bases to trimming and J lost 3 bases, with 18 bases between them. CDR3 residues: CASTFPGANYNEQFF. The CDR3 DNA is TGTGCCAGTACATTCCCGGGAGCTAACTACAATGAGCAGTTCTTC.

This clone has a single count. This sample also contains other DNA sequences that code for the same CDR3. The J gene is TRBJ2-7, the V gene TRBV19; D perhaps matches TRBD2 (5 bases). Trimming pared 6 bases from V and 2 bases from J, leaving 14 bases between. The CDR3 extends over 14 amino acids. Germline V CDR1 and CDR2: LNHDA, SQIVND (reference sequence). The DNA for the CDR3 is TGTGCCAGTAGCCCGGGATTGGGCACCTACGAGCAGTACTTC. Protein sequence: CASSPGLGTYEQYF.

The V and J genes are TRBV6-5 and TRBJ2-1; D uncertain. The CDR3 covers 15 residues. Germline V gene lookup returns CDR1 MNHEY and CDR2 SVGAGI. Trimming left V 0 bases short and J 0 bases short, with 6 bases between. The CDR3 sequence is CASSYSPYSYNEQFF. DNA of the CDR3: TGTGCCAGCAGTTACTCCCCATACTCCTACAATGAGCAGTTCTTC.

The chain couples TRBV11-2 to TRBJ2-3, with D perhaps matching TRBD1 or TRBD2 (6 bases each). The germline CDR1 and CDR2 sequences are SGHAT and FQNNGV. This CDR3 is built from 16 residues. Trimming shortened V by 5 bases and J by 2 bases, and 17 bases separated the two germline ends. Written as DNA, the CDR3 is TGTGCCAGCAGCCAAGTCATGGGGGGCCCCACAGATACGCAGTATTTT. This gives the protein CASSQVMGGPTDTQYF.

The rearrangement links TRBV9 to TRBJ2-3, with TRBD2 identical over 8 bases. This CDR3 has 14 amino acids. V lost 2 bases and J lost 11; bases outside the gene matches: 10. Germline V gene data show CDR1 as SGDLS and CDR2 as YYNGEE. CDR3 amino acids: CASSVSGDFSGQYF. The CDR3 DNA follows: TGTGCCAGCAGCGTTAGCGGGGACTTTAGCGGGCAGTATTTT.

The V and J genes are TRBV5-1 and TRBJ2-7, with 11 bases identical to TRBD2. From germline, CDR1 is SGHRS and CDR2 YFSETQ. The CDR3 spans 16 residues. Unmatched junction bases numbered 4, after V lost 2 bases and J lost 0 bases. This chain's CDR3 is CASSLPTSGNSYEQYF. The DNA for the CDR3 is TGCGCCAGCAGCTTACCGACTAGCGGGAACTCCTACGAGCAGTACTTC.

The CDR3 DNA is TGTGCCAGCAGTTACCAGGGACCGAACACTGAAGCTTTCTTT. As protein: CASSYQGPNTEAFF. The chain joins TRBV6-6 to TRBJ1-1, with D perhaps TRBD1 (5 bases). Between the trimmed V and J ends, which lost 2 bases and 1 base, there was a span of 8 bases. Germline V gene sequence: CDR1 MNHNY, CDR2 SVGAGI (reference sequence). CDR3 length: 14 residues.

V gene TRBV13 combines with J gene TRBJ1-1; 9 bases match TRBD1. In germline, CDR1 is PRHDT, CDR2 FYEKMQ (reference sequence). This CDR3 has 15 amino acids. The V segment lost 4 bases and the J segment 6 bases; nucleotides outside the gene matches: 9. The CDR3 is CASSSRDRERSEAFF. As DNA, the CDR3 is TGTGCCAGCAGCTCCCGGGACAGGGAGAGGTCTGAAGCTTTCTTT. Variable domain in full (rest from reference TRBV13 and TRBJ1-1): AAGVIQSPRHLIKEKRETATLKCYPIPRHDTVYWYQQGPGQDPQFLISFYEKMQSDKGSIPDRFSAQQFSDYHSELNMSSLELGDSALYFCASSSRDRERSEAFFGQGTRLTVV.

The chain combines TRBV5-1 with TRBJ2-5; D gene unclear. Deletions cut 2 bases from V and 5 bases from J, with 13 bases between. Looked up from germline, CDR1 is SGHRS and CDR2 is YFSETQ. The CDR3 sequence is 14 residues long. CDR3 region: CASSLPGPSETQYF. In DNA form, the CDR3 reads TGCGCCAGCAGCTTACCTGGTCCATCCGAGACCCAGTACTTC.

The V call is TRBV9, the J call TRBJ2-1; D uncertain. Per germline, CDR1 SGDLS and CDR2 YYNGEE. V lost 0 bases and J lost 6, with 10 bases in between. This CDR3 is 14 amino acids long. The CDR3: CASSVESYRNEQFF. The DNA of the CDR3 is TGTGCCAGCAGCGTAGAGTCCTACCGCAATGAGCAGTTCTTC.

The gene calls are TRBV4-1 and TRBJ1-2; the D gene is possibly TRBD1 (5 bases). Germline V CDR1 and CDR2: MGHRA, YSYEKL. The CDR3 contains 19 residues. V lost 1 base and J lost 8, with 29 bases in between. CDR3 sequence (DNA): TGCGCCAGCAGCCAAGGGTATGGATGGGTTGGGGGGTTAAGGCAAGGCTACACCTTC. This sequence encodes CASSQGYGWVGGLRQGYTF.

V usage is TRBV27 and J usage is TRBJ2-7; D remains ambiguous. V was trimmed by 0 bases and J by 0 bases, leaving 12 bases between them. The V gene's germline CDR1 is MNHEY and CDR2 SMNVEV (reference sequence). The CDR3 has 16 residues. The CDR3 here is CASSLSLIRRSYEQYF. DNA of the CDR3: TGTGCCAGCAGTTTATCCCTTATCCGGCGCTCCTACGAGCAGTACTTC.

The chain carries TRBV27 and TRBJ2-1; D remains ambiguous. Germline CDR1 and CDR2: MNHEY and SMNVEV (reference sequence). V lost 6 bases and J lost 0, with 9 bases in between. This CDR3 spans 14 amino acids. CDR3 DNA sequence: TGTGCCAGCAGGACATACCCCTCCTACAATGAGCAGTTCTTC. Encoded protein: CASRTYPSYNEQFF.

This clone occurred once. The V and J genes are TRBV11-2 and TRBJ2-7; 9 bases line up with TRBD2. Germline V gene sequence: CDR1 SGHAT, CDR2 FQNNGV. There are 17 residues in the CDR3. The trim removed 5 bases at V and 2 bases at J, leaving 13 bases unmatched. As DNA, the CDR3 is TGTGCCAGCAGCCCATCCTTTAGCGGGAGTGTCGCCTACGAGCAGTACTTC. Residues: CASSPSFSGSVAYEQYF.

The gene calls are TRBV7-9 and TRBJ2-7; weak D call: TRBD2 (6 bases). CDR1 is SEHNR and CDR2 is FQNEAQ in the germline V gene (reference sequence). Trimming removed 5 bases from V and 0 bases from J, with 20 bases in between. The length of the CDR3 is 17 residues. The CDR3 here is CASSLGVGGRASYEQYF. CDR3 bases: TGTGCCAGCAGCCTTGGAGTCGGGGGACGCGCCTCCTACGAGCAGTACTTC.

The count of this clone is one. This rearrangement joins TRBV4-1 to TRBJ2-2; D is possibly TRBD2 (5 bases). Germline V gives CDR1 MGHRA, CDR2 YSYEKL. Deletions cut 3 bases from V and 4 bases from J, with 15 bases between. This CDR3 region has 16 residues. CDR3 DNA sequence: TGCGCCAGCAGCCAGCTCAGGCTCCGGGGCACCGGGGAGCTGTTTTTT. This translates into CASSQLRLRGTGELFF.